A selection of T cell receptor beta chains follows, all from one sample in a study of Graves' ophthalmopathy and Graves' hyperthyroidism. Using its own MiXCR run on the multiplex PCR reads, TCRdb lists one record per CDR3 protein. The table records 350,000 or so distinct CDR3 sequences, about a sixth of them present only once. The sequenced sample consisted of peripheral blood. These receptors were collected from an adult man with Graves' ophthalmopathy. The CDR3 runs from the conserved cysteine through the conserved F or W. Fields, in order: J gene, V gene, clone size, D gene, CDR3 protein, CDR3 DNA. D genes are given only for firm matches. The size entry is marked missing in some rows and otherwise reads once, few, many or a size class.

>TRBJ2-2|TRBV19|many|TRBD1
CASFHRLGTGNTGELFF
TGTGCCAGTTTCCACCGACTCGGGACAGGGAACACCGGGGAGCTGTTTTTT
>TRBJ2-7|TRBV6-5|many|-
CASSLGSTYGQYF
TGTGCCAGCAGTTTGGGCAGCACCTACGGGCAGTACTTC
>TRBJ2-7|TRBV30|many|-
CATTSFNYEQYF
TGTGCCACGACTAGTTTTAACTACGAGCAGTACTTC
>TRBJ2-7|TRBV6-2/TRBV6-3|-|-
CASNSGAYEQYF
TGTGCCAGCAATTCCGGGGCATACGAGCAGTACTTC
>TRBJ1-2|TRBV20-1|-|-
CSAREHPKQYGYTF
TGCAGTGCTAGAGAACACCCTAAACAGTATGGCTACACCTTC
>TRBJ2-5|TRBV3-1|-|-
CASLRGGGETQYF
TGTGCCAGCCTCAGGGGTGGGGGAGAGACCCAGTACTTC
>TRBJ2-4|TRBV15|many|TRBD1
CATSRSGGRGNIQYF
TGTGCCACCAGCAGGTCAGGGGGTCGGGGAAACATTCAGTACTTC
>TRBJ1-5|TRBV2|many|-
CASSRDTGVSPQHF
TGTGCCAGCAGTCGGGACACCGGAGTATCGCCCCAGCATTTT
>TRBJ1-5|TRBV12-3/TRBV12-4|many|-
CASSPTTHSNQPQHF
TGTGCCAGCAGTCCAACCACCCATAGCAATCAGCCCCAGCATTTT
>TRBJ2-2|TRBV30|many|TRBD1
CAWRDRDRGMGGELFF
TGTGCCTGGAGGGATCGGGACAGGGGCATGGGCGGGGAGCTGTTTTTT
>TRBJ1-5|TRBV20-1|few|-
CSARELRGPGRPQHF
TGCAGTGCTAGAGAACTCCGGGGCCCCGGGCGGCCCCAGCATTTT
>TRBJ2-7|TRBV15|-|-
CATSSLGAAPSYEQYF
TGTGCCACCAGCAGTTTAGGGGCAGCCCCCTCCTACGAGCAGTACTTC
>TRBJ2-7|TRBV29-1|many|-
CSGLRDSPPEQYF
TGCAGCGGGCTTCGGGACTCTCCACCCGAGCAGTACTTC
>TRBJ2-5|TRBV11-2|many|-
CASSLDGLVLETQYF
TGTGCCAGCAGCTTAGATGGGCTAGTCTTGGAGACCCAGTACTTC
>TRBJ2-7|TRBV14|many|TRBD2
CASRSGTSGIYEQYF
TGTGCCAGTCGCTCCGGGACTAGCGGGATCTACGAGCAGTACTTC
>TRBJ1-1|TRBV30|many|-
CAWSARDRSYTEAFF
TGTGCCTGGAGTGCCCGCGACAGGAGTTACACTGAAGCTTTCTTT
>TRBJ2-7|TRBV30|many|-
CAWSAQGPSYEQYF
TGTGCCTGGAGTGCACAGGGCCCGTCCTACGAGCAGTACTTC
>TRBJ2-2|TRBV9|many|-
CASSVETGIVGTGELFF
TGTGCCAGCAGCGTGGAGACAGGAATCGTTGGCACCGGGGAGCTGTTTTTT
>TRBJ2-7|TRBV20-1|many|TRBD2
CSVIKLAGGLEQYF
TGCAGTGTAATCAAACTAGCGGGAGGGCTCGAGCAGTACTTC
>TRBJ2-7|TRBV20-1|many|-
CSAMDDYEQYF
TGCAGTGCTATGGATGACTACGAGCAGTACTTC
>TRBJ2-7|TRBV14|-|TRBD2
CTSSRTSGTYEQYF
TGTACCAGCAGCCGGACTAGCGGAACCTACGAGCAGTACTTC